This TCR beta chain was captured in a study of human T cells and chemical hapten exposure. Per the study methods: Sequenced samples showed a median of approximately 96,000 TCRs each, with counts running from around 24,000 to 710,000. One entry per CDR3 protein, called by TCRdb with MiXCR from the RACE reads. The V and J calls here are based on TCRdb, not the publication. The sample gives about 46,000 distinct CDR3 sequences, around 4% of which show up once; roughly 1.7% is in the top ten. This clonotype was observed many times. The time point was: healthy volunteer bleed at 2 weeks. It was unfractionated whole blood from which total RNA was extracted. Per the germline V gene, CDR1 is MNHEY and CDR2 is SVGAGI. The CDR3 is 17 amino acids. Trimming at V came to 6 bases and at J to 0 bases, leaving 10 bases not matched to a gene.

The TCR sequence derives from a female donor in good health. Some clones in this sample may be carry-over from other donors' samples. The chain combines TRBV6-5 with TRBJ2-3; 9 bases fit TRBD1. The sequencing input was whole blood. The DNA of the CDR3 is TGTGCCAGCAGGAGGACAGGGGCGTTGGGTAGCACAGATACGCAGTATTTT. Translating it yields CASRRTGALGSTDTQYF.